The sequence of this T cell receptor beta chain was determined in a study of blood T cell repertoires in COVID-19. While infection was still active, Seattle patients were enrolled and then followed longitudinally. Using immunoSEQ multiplex PCR, the repertoire was profiled, and TCRdb retains in-frame clones only, with some absent. Counted here are approximately 93,000 clones, just over 85% occurring once; the ten biggest clones make up around 2.1%. V was pared by 10 bases and J by 0 bases, with 13 bases between. The CDR3 totals 14 residues. From germline, CDR1 is LNHDA and CDR2 SQIVND (reference sequence).

The genes are TRBV19 and TRBJ1-5; D gene ambiguous. The sequencing input was peripheral blood. This receptor was taken from a man between 45 and 60 years old with COVID-19, enrolled during active disease. The CDR3 reads CATSTLYSNQPQHF. CDR3 coding DNA: TGTGCCACCTCGACACTTTATAGCAATCAGCCCCAGCATTTT. Based on the CDR3 plus reference TRBV19 and TRBJ1-5, the full variable domain is DGGITQSPKYLFRKEGQNVTLSCEQNLNHDAMYWYRQDPGQGLRLIYYSQIVNDFQKGDIAEGYSVSREKKESFPLTVTSAQKNPTAFYLCATSTLYSNQPQHFGDGTRLSIL.